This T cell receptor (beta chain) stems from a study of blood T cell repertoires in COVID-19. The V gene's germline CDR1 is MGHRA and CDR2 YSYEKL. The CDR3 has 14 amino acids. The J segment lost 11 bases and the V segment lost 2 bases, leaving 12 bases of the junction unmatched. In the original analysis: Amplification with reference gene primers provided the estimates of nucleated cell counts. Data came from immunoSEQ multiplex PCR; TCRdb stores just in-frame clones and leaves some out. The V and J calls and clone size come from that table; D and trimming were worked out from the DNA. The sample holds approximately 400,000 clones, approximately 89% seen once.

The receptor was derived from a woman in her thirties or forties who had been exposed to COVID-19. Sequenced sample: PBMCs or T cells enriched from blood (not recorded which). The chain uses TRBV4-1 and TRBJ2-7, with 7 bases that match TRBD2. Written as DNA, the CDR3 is TGCGCCAGCAGCCAATTCAGCGGGGCGGGCCGTAAGTACTTC. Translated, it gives CASSQFSGAGRKYF.